One T cell receptor (beta chain) is described in this entry. These data are taken from a study of blood T cell repertoires in COVID-19. Study-level information: The United States, Italy and Spain supplied acute and convalescent COVID-19 samples. T cells, B-cell-depleted T cells, or PBMCs provided the cDNA or gDNA that served as material.

TCRdb keeps only in-frame clones here, not all; method: immunoSEQ multiplex PCR. The table includes about 61,000 clones, about nine tenths detected once. The CDR3 covers 13 residues. V was cut by 5 bases and J by 3 bases, with 11 bases left in between. The sequence derives from a woman between 45 and 60 years old with active or convalescent COVID-19. Sample: peripheral blood. The chain carries TRBV12-3 or TRBV12-4 and TRBJ2-7; D is possibly TRBD1 (5 bases). As DNA, the CDR3 is TGTGCCAGCAGTCCGGACATACTCTACGAGCAGTACTTC. Its protein product is CASSPDILYEQYF.